A selection of T cell receptor beta chains follows, all from one sample in a study of blood T cells in healthy people across ages. TCRdb reanalysed the 5' RACE reads using MiXCR and keeps one entry per CDR3 protein. Of just over 800,000 distinct CDR3 sequences listed, 62% are singletons. The sample consisted of blood. The receptors originated from a young man in good health. CDR3s include the opening cysteine and the closing phenylalanine or tryptophan. A D gene is named only where the DNA matches it firmly. Clone size is given for some rows only: seen once, a few or many times, or a class if the clone is expanded.

abundance	len	d_gene	v_gene	j_gene	CDR3nt	CDR3aa
few	14	-	TRBV20-1	TRBJ2-7	TGCAGTGCTAGAGGGACTGAGCGATCCTACGAGCAGTACTTC	CSARGTERSYEQYF
few	16	TRBD1	TRBV4-2	TRBJ2-7	TGTGCCAGCAGCCAGGTCCCGGGACAGGGATTTTACGAGCAGTACTTC	CASSQVPGQGFYEQYF
-	16	-	TRBV27	TRBJ2-3	TGTGCCAGCAGCCAGGGGAGGGGGCGAGGCACAGATACGCAGTATTTT	CASSQGRGRGTDTQYF
-	15	TRBD2	TRBV7-9	TRBJ2-3	TGTGCCAGCAGCGCGGCTAGCGGGGTGTCAGATACGCAGTATTTT	CASSAASGVSDTQYF
-	18	-	TRBV4-3	TRBJ2-1	TGCGCCAGCAGCCAAGATGTCCCGGGGGTCAGCTCCTACAACGAGCAGTTCTTC	CASSQDVPGVSSYNEQFF
few	15	TRBD1	TRBV6-1	TRBJ2-1	TGTGCCAGCAGTGCTCGACAGGGGTTAGACAATGAGCAGTTCTTC	CASSARQGLDNEQFF
-	13	-	TRBV6-2/TRBV6-3	TRBJ2-1	TGTGCCAGCACAGGAGGTTCAGGCAATGAGCAGTTCTTC	CASTGGSGNEQFF
-	15	-	TRBV14	TRBJ2-3	TGTGCCAGCAGCCAAGAAGCACCATCCACAGATACGCAGTATTTT	CASSQEAPSTDTQYF
-	11	-	TRBV12-3/TRBV12-4	TRBJ1-2	TGTGCCAGCAGTTCAACGGGTGGCTACACCTTC	CASSSTGGYTF
-	16	TRBD2	TRBV7-2	TRBJ2-1	TGTGCCAGCAGCTCGGGGCTAGCGGGGGGACAAGAGACCCAGTTCTTC	CASSSGLAGGQETQFF
once	16	TRBD1	TRBV7-2	TRBJ1-3	TGTGCCAGCAGCTTAGGGACAGGAGTCTCTGGAAACACCATATATTTT	CASSLGTGVSGNTIYF
-	14	-	TRBV12-3/TRBV12-4	TRBJ2-7	TGTGCCAGTAGCCGCGGTCCAGGGAATTACGAGCAGTACTTC	CASSRGPGNYEQYF